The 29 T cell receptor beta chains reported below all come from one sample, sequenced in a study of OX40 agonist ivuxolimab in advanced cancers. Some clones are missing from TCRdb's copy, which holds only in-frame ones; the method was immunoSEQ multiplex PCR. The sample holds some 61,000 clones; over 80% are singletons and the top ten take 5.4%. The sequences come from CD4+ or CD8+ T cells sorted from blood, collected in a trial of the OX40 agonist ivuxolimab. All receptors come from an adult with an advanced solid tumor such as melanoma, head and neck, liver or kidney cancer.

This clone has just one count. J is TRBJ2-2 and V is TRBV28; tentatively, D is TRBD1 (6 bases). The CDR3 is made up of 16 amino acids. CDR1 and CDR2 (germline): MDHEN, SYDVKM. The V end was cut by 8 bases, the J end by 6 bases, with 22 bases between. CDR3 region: CASSKHREVIAGELFF. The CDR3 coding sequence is TGTGCCAGCTCAAAACACAGGGAAGTGATTGCCGGGGAGCTGTTTTTT. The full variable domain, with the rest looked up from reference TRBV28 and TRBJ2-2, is DVKVTQSSRYLVKRTGEKVFLECVQDMDHENMFWYRQDPGLGLRLIYFSYDVKMKEKGDIPEGYSVSREKKERFSLILESASTNQTSMYLCASSKHREVIAGELFFGEGSRLTVL.

This CDR3 is CASSFGGRAIETQYF. CDR3 bases: TGTGCCAGCAGCTTTGGGGGGAGGGCCATAGAGACCCAGTACTTC. This chain uses TRBV13 with TRBJ2-5; TRBD2 agrees at 7 bases. CDR1 and CDR2 from the germline V gene are PRHDT and FYEKMQ (reference sequence). Trimming at V came to 3 bases and at J to 4 bases, leaving 8 bases not matched to a gene. This CDR3 has 15 residues.

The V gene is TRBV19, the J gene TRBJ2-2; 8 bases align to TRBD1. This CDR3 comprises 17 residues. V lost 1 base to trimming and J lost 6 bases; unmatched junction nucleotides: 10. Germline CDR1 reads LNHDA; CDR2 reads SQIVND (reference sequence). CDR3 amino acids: CASSIVWAGGTPGELFF. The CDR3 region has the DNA TGTGCCAGTAGTATAGTTTGGGCAGGGGGCACCCCCGGGGAGCTGTTTTTT.

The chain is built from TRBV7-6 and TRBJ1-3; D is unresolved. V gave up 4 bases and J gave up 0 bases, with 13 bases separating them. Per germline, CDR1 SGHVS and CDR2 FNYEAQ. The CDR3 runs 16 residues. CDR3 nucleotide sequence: TGTGCCAGCAGCTCCCAGGCGGCCGGCTCTGGAAACACCATATATTTT. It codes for CASSSQAAGSGNTIYF.

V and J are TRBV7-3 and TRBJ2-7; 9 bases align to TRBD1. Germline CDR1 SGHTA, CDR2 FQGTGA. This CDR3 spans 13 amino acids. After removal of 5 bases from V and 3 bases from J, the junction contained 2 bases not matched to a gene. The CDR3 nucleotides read TGTGCCAGCAGCATGGGACAGGGCTACGAGCAGTACTTC. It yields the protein CASSMGQGYEQYF.

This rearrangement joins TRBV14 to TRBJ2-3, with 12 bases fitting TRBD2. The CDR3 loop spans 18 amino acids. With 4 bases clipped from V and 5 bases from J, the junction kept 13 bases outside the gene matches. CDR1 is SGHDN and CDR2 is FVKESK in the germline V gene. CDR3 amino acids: CASSPLGLAGPLGDTQYF. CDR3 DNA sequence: TGTGCCAGCAGCCCCCTGGGACTAGCGGGCCCCCTGGGAGATACGCAGTATTTT. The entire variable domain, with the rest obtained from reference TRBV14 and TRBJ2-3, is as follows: EAGVTQFPSHSVIEKGQTVTLRCDPISGHDNLYWYRRVMGKEIKFLLHFVKESKQDESGMPNNRFLAERTGGTYSTLKVQPAELEDSGVYFCASSPLGLAGPLGDTQYFGPGTRLTVL.

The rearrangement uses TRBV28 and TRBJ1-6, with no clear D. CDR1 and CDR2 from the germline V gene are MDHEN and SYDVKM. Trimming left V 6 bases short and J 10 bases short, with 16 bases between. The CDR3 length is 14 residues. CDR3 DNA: TGTGCCAGCAGCAGACCCATCTCGGGATCACCCCTCCACTTT. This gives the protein CASSRPISGSPLHF.

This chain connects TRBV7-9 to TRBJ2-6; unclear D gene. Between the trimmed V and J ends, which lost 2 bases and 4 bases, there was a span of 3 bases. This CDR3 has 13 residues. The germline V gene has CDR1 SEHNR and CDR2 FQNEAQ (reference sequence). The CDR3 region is CASSLRGANVLTF. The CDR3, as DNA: TGTGCCAGCAGCTTAAGGGGGGCCAACGTCCTGACTTTC.

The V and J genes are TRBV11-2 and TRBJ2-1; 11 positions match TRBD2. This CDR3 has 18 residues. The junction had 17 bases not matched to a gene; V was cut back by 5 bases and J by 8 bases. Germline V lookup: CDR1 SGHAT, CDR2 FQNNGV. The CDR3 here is CASSTFSPTSGRTYEQFF. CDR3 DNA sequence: TGTGCCAGCAGCACCTTCTCCCCAACTAGCGGGAGAACATATGAGCAGTTCTTC.

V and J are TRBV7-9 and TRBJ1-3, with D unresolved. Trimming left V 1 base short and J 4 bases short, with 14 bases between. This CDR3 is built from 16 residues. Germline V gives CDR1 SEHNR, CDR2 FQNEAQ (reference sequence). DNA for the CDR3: TGTGCCAGCAGCTTAGAGGTCTACCGGACCGGAAACACCATATATTTT. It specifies CASSLEVYRTGNTIYF. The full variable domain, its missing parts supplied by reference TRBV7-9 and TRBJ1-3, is DTGVSQNPRHKITKRGQNVTFRCDPISEHNRLYWYRQTLGQGPEFLTYFQNEAQLEKSRLLSDRFSAERPKGSFSTLEIQRTEQGDSAMYLCASSLEVYRTGNTIYFGEGSWLTVV.

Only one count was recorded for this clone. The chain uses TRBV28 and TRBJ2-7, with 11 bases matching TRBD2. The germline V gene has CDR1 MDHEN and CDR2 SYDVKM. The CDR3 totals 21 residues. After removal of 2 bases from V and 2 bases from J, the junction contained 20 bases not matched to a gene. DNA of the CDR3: TGTGCCAGCAGTTTAGGACAGTCGAGGTGGTCTAGCGGGAGGCTTCCCTACGAGCAGTACTTC. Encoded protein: CASSLGQSRWSSGRLPYEQYF.

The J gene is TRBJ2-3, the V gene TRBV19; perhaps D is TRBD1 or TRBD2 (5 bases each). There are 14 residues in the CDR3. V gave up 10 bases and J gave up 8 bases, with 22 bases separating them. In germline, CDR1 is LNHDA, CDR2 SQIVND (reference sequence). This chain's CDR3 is CATRRDRILGTQYF. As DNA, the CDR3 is TGTGCCACCCGCCGGGACCGAATCCTAGGTACGCAGTATTTT.

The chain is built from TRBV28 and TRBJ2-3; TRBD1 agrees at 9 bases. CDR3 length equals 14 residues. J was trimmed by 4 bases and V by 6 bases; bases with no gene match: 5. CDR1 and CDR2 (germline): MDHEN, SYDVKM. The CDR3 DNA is TGTGCCAGCAGCACCCGACAGGGGGCAGATACGCAGTATTTT. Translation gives CASSTRQGADTQYF. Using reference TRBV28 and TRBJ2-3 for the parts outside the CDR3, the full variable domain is DVKVTQSSRYLVKRTGEKVFLECVQDMDHENMFWYRQDPGLGLRLIYFSYDVKMKEKGDIPEGYSVSREKKERFSLILESASTNQTSMYLCASSTRQGADTQYFGPGTRLTVL.

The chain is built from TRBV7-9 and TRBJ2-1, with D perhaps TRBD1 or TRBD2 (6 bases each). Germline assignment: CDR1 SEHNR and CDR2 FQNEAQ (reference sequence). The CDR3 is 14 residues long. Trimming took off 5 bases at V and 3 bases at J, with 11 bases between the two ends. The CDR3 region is CASSLGGRYNEQFF. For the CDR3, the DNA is TGTGCCAGCAGCCTGGGGGGCCGCTACAATGAGCAGTTCTTC. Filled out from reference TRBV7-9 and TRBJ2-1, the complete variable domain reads DTGVSQNPRHKITKRGQNVTFRCDPISEHNRLYWYRQTLGQGPEFLTYFQNEAQLEKSRLLSDRFSAERPKGSFSTLEIQRTEQGDSAMYLCASSLGGRYNEQFFGPGTRLTVL.

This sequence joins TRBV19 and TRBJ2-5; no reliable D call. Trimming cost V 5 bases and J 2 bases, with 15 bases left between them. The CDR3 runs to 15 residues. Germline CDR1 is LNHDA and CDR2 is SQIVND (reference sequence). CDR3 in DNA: TGTGCCAGTAGTCCACAGAGTCGTAATCAAGAGACCCAGTACTTC. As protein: CASSPQSRNQETQYF.

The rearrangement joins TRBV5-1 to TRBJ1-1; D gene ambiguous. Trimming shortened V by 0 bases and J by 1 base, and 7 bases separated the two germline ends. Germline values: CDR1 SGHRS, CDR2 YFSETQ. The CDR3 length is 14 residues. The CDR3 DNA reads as TGCGCCAGCAGCTTGGATAACGGGAACACTGAAGCTTTCTTT. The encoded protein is CASSLDNGNTEAFF.

For the CDR3, the DNA is TGTGCCAGCAGTCATTCCTACGAGCAGTACTTC. It encodes CASSHSYEQYF. This rearrangement joins TRBV6-5 to TRBJ2-7, with D hard to call. This CDR3 is built from 11 residues. V shed 5 bases and J shed 1 base, with 3 bases lying between them. Germline V gene sequence: CDR1 MNHEY, CDR2 SVGAGI.

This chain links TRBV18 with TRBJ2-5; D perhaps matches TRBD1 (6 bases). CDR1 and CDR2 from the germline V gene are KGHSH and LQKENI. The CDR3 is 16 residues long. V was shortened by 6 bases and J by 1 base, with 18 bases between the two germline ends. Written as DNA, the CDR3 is TGTGCCAGCTCTTCCCTCCAGGGGCAATCCCAAGAGACCCAGTACTTC. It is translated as CASSSLQGQSQETQYF.

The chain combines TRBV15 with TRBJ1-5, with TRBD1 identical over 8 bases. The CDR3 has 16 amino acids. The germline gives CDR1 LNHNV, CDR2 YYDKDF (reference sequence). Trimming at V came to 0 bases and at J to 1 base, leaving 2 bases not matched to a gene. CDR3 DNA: TGTGCCACCAGCAGAGAACAGGGGGTAAGCAATCAGCCCCAGCATTTT. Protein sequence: CATSREQGVSNQPQHF.

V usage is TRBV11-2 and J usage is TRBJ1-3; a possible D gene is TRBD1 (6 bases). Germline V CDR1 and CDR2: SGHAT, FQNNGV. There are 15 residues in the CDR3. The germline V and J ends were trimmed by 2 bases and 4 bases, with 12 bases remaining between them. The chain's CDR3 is CASSLHRVAGNTIYF. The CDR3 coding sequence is TGTGCCAGCAGCTTACACAGGGTGGCGGGAAACACCATATATTTT.

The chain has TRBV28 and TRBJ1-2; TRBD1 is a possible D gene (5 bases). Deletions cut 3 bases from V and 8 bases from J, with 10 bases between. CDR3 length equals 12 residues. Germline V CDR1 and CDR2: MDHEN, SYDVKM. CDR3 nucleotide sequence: TGTGCCAGCAGTTTGGGGGGGGTCGGCTACACCTTC. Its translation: CASSLGGVGYTF.

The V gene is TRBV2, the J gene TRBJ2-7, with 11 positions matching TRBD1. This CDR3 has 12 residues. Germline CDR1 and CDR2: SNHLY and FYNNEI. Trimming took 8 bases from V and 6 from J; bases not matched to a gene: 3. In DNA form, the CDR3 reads TGTGCCAGCTCCGGGACAGGGGGCGAGCAGTACTTC. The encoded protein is CASSGTGGEQYF. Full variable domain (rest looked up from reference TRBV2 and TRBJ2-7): EPEVTQTPSHQVTQMGQEVILRCVPISNHLYFYWYRQILGQKVEFLVSFYNNEISEKSEIFDDQFSVERPDGSNFTLKIRSTKLEDSAMYFCASSGTGGEQYFGPGTRLTVT.

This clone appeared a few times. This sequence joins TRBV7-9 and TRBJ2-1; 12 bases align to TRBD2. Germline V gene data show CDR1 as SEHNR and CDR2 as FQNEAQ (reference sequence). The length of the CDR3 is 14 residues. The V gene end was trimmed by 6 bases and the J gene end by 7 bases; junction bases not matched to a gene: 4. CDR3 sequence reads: CASRSSGRGNEQFF. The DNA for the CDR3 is TGTGCCAGCAGATCTAGCGGGAGGGGTAATGAGCAGTTCTTC.

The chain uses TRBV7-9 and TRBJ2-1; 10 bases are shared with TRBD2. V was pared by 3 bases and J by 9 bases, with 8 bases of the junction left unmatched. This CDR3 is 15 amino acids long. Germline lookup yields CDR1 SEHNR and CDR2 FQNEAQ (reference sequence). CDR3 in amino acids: CASSFGLAGVSEQFF. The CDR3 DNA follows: TGTGCCAGCAGCTTCGGTCTAGCGGGAGTCAGTGAGCAGTTCTTC.

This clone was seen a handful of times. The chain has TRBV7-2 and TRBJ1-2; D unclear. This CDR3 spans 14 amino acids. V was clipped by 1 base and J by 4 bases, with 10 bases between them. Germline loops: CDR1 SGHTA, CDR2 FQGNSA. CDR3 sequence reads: CASSLDPLIYGYTF. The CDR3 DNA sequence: TGTGCCAGCAGCTTAGACCCGTTAATCTATGGCTACACCTTC.

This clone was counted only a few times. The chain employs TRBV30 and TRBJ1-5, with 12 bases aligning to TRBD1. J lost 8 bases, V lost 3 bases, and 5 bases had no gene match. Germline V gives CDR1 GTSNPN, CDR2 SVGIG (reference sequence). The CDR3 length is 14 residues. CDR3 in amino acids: CAWSGDRGLEPQHF. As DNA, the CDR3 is TGTGCCTGGAGCGGGGACAGGGGGCTTGAGCCCCAGCATTTT. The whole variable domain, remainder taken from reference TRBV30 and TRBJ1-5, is SQTIHQWPATLVQPVGSPLSLECTVEGTSNPNLYWYRQAAGRGLQLLFYSVGIGQISSEVPQNLSASRPQDRQFILSSKKLLLSDSGFYLCAWSGDRGLEPQHFGDGTRLSIL.

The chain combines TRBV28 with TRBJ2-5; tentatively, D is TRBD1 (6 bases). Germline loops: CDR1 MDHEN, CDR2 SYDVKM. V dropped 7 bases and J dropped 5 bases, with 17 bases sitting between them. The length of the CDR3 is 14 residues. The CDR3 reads CASNPQGRRETQYF. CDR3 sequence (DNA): TGTGCCAGCAACCCACAGGGCCGGAGGGAGACCCAGTACTTC.

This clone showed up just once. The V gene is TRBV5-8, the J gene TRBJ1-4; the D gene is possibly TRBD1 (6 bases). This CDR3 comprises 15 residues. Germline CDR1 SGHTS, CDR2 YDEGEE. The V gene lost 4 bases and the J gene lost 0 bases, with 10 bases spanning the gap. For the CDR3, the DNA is TGTGCCAGCAGCCCCGGGACATCAACTAATGAAAAACTGTTTTTT. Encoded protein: CASSPGTSTNEKLFF.

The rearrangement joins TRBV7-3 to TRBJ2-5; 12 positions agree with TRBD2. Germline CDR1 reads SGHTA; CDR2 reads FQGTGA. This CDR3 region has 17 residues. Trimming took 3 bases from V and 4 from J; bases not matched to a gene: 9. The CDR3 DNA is TGTGCCAGCAGCTTGGGGACTAGCGGGCGGAAGGGAGAGACCCAGTACTTC. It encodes CASSLGTSGRKGETQYF.